Below, 8 T cell receptor beta chains from the same sample are listed, as sequenced in a study of CD8 T cells in Susac syndrome. Random hexamers were used to reverse transcribe the RNA input (about 0.45 to 1 ug). TCRdb analysed the immunoSEQ multiplex PCR reads with MiXCR anew, one entry per CDR3 protein. The table lists 330,000 or so distinct CDR3 sequences, about nine tenths of them singletons, with approximately 0.18% in the top ten. Material: CD8+ T cells from PBMCs. Every receptor here comes from a human donor with multiple sclerosis.

The chain employs TRBV29-1 and TRBJ2-1; TRBD2 might be the D (6 bases). V lost 7 bases to trimming and J lost 2 bases, with 15 bases between them. The CDR3 is made up of 14 amino acids. Germline V gene lookup returns CDR1 SQVTM and CDR2 ANQGSEA. CDR3 coding DNA: TGCAGCGCAATAGCGGCCCAAACCTACAATGAGCAGTTCTTC. It is translated as CSAIAAQTYNEQFF.

This clonotype was picked up one time. V and J are TRBV20-1 and TRBJ2-3; 10 bases fit TRBD2. Germline V gene lookup returns CDR1 DFQATT and CDR2 SNEGSKA (reference sequence). The CDR3 sequence is 17 residues long. With 1 base clipped from V and 1 base from J, the junction kept 8 bases outside the gene matches. The CDR3 sequence: CSARGVAGGSGTDTQYF. The CDR3 coding sequence is TGCAGTGCTAGAGGAGTAGCGGGGGGCTCCGGCACAGATACGCAGTATTTT.

The V call is TRBV2, the J call TRBJ2-1; 10 bases match TRBD2. The ends lost 1 base at V and 8 bases at J; junction bases unmatched: 14. Germline-derived CDR1 and CDR2 are SNHLY and FYNNEI. The length of the CDR3 is 18 residues. CDR3 amino acids: CASSEGLAGAYMDDEQFF. The CDR3 DNA reads TGTGCCAGCAGTGAAGGCCTAGCGGGAGCCTATATGGATGATGAGCAGTTCTTC.

The rearrangement uses TRBV6-2 or TRBV6-3 and TRBJ1-1; 7 bases agree with TRBD1. Per germline, CDR1 MNHEY and CDR2 SVGEGT. The CDR3 covers 16 residues. V lost 5 bases, J lost 0 bases, and 9 bases stayed unmatched. CDR3 nucleotides: TGTGCCAGCAGTCTGCGGACAGGAACCATGAACACTGAAGCTTTCTTT. This sequence encodes CASSLRTGTMNTEAFF.

The chain has TRBV28 and TRBJ2-1; D is unclear. The CDR3 is 15 amino acids. The germline gives CDR1 MDHEN, CDR2 SYDVKM. V lost 8 bases, J lost 8 bases, and 22 bases lay in between. In DNA, the CDR3 is TGTGCCAGCGCCGAACAACCCAGATGGAAGGATGAGCAGTTCTTC. Its translation: CASAEQPRWKDEQFF.

This clonotype was counted a single time. The rearrangement uses TRBV4-1 and TRBJ2-7, with 14 bases aligning to TRBD2. The germline V gene has CDR1 MGHRA and CDR2 YSYEKL. This CDR3 has 20 residues. After removal of 2 bases from V and 5 bases from J, the junction contained 17 bases not matched to a gene. The CDR3: CASSQLGTSGSSYPPNEQYF. The CDR3 DNA reads TGCGCCAGCAGCCAACTGGGGACTAGCGGGAGCTCTTACCCACCTAACGAGCAGTACTTC.

The rearrangement uses TRBV30 and TRBJ1-2, with a tentative D call TRBD1 (5 bases). V was pared by 3 bases and J by 5 bases, with 19 bases between. Germline V lookup: CDR1 GTSNPN, CDR2 SVGIG (reference sequence). The CDR3 consists of 15 residues. In nucleotides, the CDR3 is TGTGCCTGGAGAAAACCCCTCGGGGGAGAGTATGGCTACACCTTC. Encoded protein: CAWRKPLGGEYGYTF.

The chain recombines TRBV5-1 with TRBJ2-1; TRBD1 might be the D (7 bases). The CDR3 runs 16 residues. V lost 6 bases, J lost 4 bases, and 20 bases lay in between. From germline, CDR1 is SGHRS and CDR2 YFSETQ. CDR3 residues: CASKLQGGAYYNEQFF. DNA of the CDR3: TGCGCCAGCAAGCTTCAGGGGGGCGCTTATTACAATGAGCAGTTCTTC.